These 19 T cell receptor beta chains came from one sample sequenced in a study of early T cells in non-severe SARS-CoV-2 infection. TCRdb called the 5' RACE reads again in MiXCR, with one record for every CDR3 protein. The table shows about 56,000 distinct CDR3 sequences, with about 10% occurring only once. Sequencing was done on a sample of whole blood. These receptors were taken from an adult who was a healthcare worker with PCR-confirmed SARS-CoV-2 infection or an uninfected control (not recorded which).

The V call is TRBV9, the J call TRBJ1-4, with 9 bases that match TRBD1. The CDR3 contains 15 residues. V lost 0 bases and J lost 8; bases outside the gene matches: 5. In germline, CDR1 is SGDLS, CDR2 YYNGEE. CDR3 sequence (DNA): TGTGCCAGCAGCGTAGAAGGACAGGGGTGGGAAAAACTGTTTTTT. Amino acid sequence: CASSVEGQGWEKLFF.

The table lists this clonotype with a few counts. This CDR3 is CATGPSGRSEQFF. In nucleotides, the CDR3 is TGTGCCACCGGACCTAGCGGGAGAAGTGAGCAGTTCTTC. The chain joins TRBV24-1 to TRBJ2-1; 10 bases are shared with TRBD2. CDR3 length: 13 amino acids. After removal of 9 bases from V and 9 bases from J, the junction contained 7 bases not matched to a gene. Germline V gene lookup returns CDR1 KGHDR and CDR2 SFDVKD.

The rearrangement uses TRBV12-3 or TRBV12-4 and TRBJ2-2; D is unresolved. The V end lost 5 bases, the J end lost 5 bases, and 15 bases lay between the germline ends. The CDR3 totals 15 residues. The CDR3 DNA reads as TGTGCCAGCAGTCCCGGCAGGTGGGGTACCGGGGAGCTGTTTTTT. Translation: CASSPGRWGTGELFF.

This clonotype has more than one count but fewer than ten. This chain connects TRBV29-1 to TRBJ1-1; TRBD1 agrees at 7 bases. CDR1 is SQVTM and CDR2 is ANQGSEA in the germline V gene. V gave up 6 bases and J gave up 4 bases; unmatched junction bases: 8. The length of the CDR3 is 13 residues. The CDR3 DNA follows: TGCAGCGTGGCGCCGGACAGGTTCACTGAAGCTTTCTTT. Its translation: CSVAPDRFTEAFF.

The V and J genes are TRBV29-1 and TRBJ2-7; 12 bases agree with TRBD1. Trimming took 4 bases from V and 7 from J; bases not matched to a gene: 5. The CDR3 runs 13 residues. Germline-derived CDR1 and CDR2 are SQVTM and ANQGSEA. The chain's CDR3 is CSVGGQGAVEQYF. CDR3 DNA sequence: TGCAGCGTTGGGGGACAGGGGGCGGTGGAGCAGTACTTC.

The chain is built from TRBV3-1 and TRBJ2-7; 10 nucleotides align to TRBD2. Germline values: CDR1 LGHDT, CDR2 YNNKEL (reference sequence). V trimming: 4 bases; J trimming: 2 bases; junction bases outside the gene matches: 5. The CDR3 contains 15 residues. CDR3 DNA: TGTGCCAGCAGCCCGGGACTAGCGACCCCCTACGAGCAGTACTTC. It is translated as CASSPGLATPYEQYF.

This clonotype has ten or more counts. The chain employs TRBV28 and TRBJ2-1, with D uncertain. The CDR3 is made up of 13 amino acids. Germline-derived CDR1 and CDR2 are MDHEN and SYDVKM. Trimming took off 5 bases at V and 6 bases at J, with 11 bases between the two ends. CDR3 residues: CASSPIGSNEQFF. DNA for the CDR3: TGTGCCAGCAGTCCGATTGGGTCCAATGAGCAGTTCTTC.

This clonotype was observed many times. This rearrangement joins TRBV6-5 to TRBJ1-5, with 8 bases lining up with TRBD1. CDR3 length equals 14 residues. J lost 4 bases, V lost 7 bases, and 6 bases had no gene match. Germline V gives CDR1 MNHEY, CDR2 SVGAGI. The CDR3 protein is CASKQGEENQPQHF. CDR3 DNA sequence: TGTGCCAGCAAACAGGGGGAAGAGAATCAGCCCCAGCATTTT.

This clonotype was seen only a few times. The chain uses TRBV3-1 and TRBJ1-2, with a tentative D call TRBD1 (6 bases). V was shortened by 1 base and J by 4 bases, with 22 bases between the two germline ends. The CDR3 contains 18 residues. Germline V gives CDR1 LGHDT, CDR2 YNNKEL (reference sequence). CDR3 coding DNA: TGTGCCAGCAGCCAAGCGCAGGGGACGAAGGCCCAGGCCTATGGCTACACCTTC. It specifies CASSQAQGTKAQAYGYTF.

The chain employs TRBV28 and TRBJ1-2; D unresolved. Trimming removed 3 bases from V and 3 bases from J, with 8 bases in between. CDR1 MDHEN and CDR2 SYDVKM come from the germline V gene. This CDR3 region has 13 residues. The CDR3 nucleotides read TGTGCCAGCAGTTTGCCTGGACACTATGGCTACACCTTC. Amino acids: CASSLPGHYGYTF.

The gene calls are TRBV5-1 and TRBJ2-7, with D tentatively TRBD2 (6 bases). This CDR3 spans 13 amino acids. Germline V gene sequence: CDR1 SGHRS, CDR2 YFSETQ. Deletions cut 3 bases from V and 3 bases from J, with 10 bases between. CDR3: CASSSRGDYEQYF. The CDR3 DNA is TGCGCCAGCAGCTCTCGCGGGGACTACGAGCAGTACTTC.

This clonotype appeared a few times. The genes are TRBV28 and TRBJ1-6; D not certain. CDR3 size: 13 residues. V was trimmed by 10 bases and J by 8 bases, leaving 15 bases between them. Germline values: CDR1 MDHEN, CDR2 SYDVKM. Here the CDR3 reads CATMLDSHSPLHF. The CDR3 DNA sequence: TGTGCCACGATGCTAGATTCGCATTCACCCCTCCACTTT.

This clonotype came up many times. The rearrangement uses TRBV20-1 and TRBJ2-7, with D possibly being TRBD1 (5 bases). Germline V lookup: CDR1 DFQATT, CDR2 SNEGSKA (reference sequence). V was cut by 2 bases and J by 3 bases, with 8 bases left in between. The CDR3 has 12 residues. The DNA of the CDR3 is TGCAGTGCTAGAACCGACAGCTACGAGCAGTACTTC. This sequence encodes CSARTDSYEQYF.

This clonotype came up a few times. V gene TRBV5-6 combines with J gene TRBJ2-4; TRBD1 is a possible D gene (5 bases). CDR1 is SGHDT, CDR2 YYEEEE, per germline. The CDR3 runs 14 residues. V was pared by 1 base and J by 6 bases, with 11 bases between. CDR3: CASSLLQVLNIQYF. The CDR3 bases are TGTGCCAGCAGCTTGTTACAGGTCCTAAACATTCAGTACTTC.

This clonotype has a count of ten or more. The V call is TRBV4-3, the J call TRBJ2-3; D call uncertain. Germline V gene lookup returns CDR1 LGHNA and CDR2 YSLEER. The CDR3 sequence is 13 residues long. V lost 3 bases, J lost 3 bases, and 7 bases lay in between. CDR3: CASSHRKTDTQYF. As DNA, the CDR3 is TGCGCCAGCAGCCACCGAAAAACAGATACGCAGTATTTT.

The V call is TRBV10-1, the J call TRBJ2-4, with D perhaps matching TRBD2 (6 bases). The CDR3 consists of 15 residues. Per the germline V gene, CDR1 is WNHNN and CDR2 is SYGVQD (reference sequence). V lost 4 bases, J lost 4 bases, and 14 bases lay in between. The CDR3 region has the DNA TGCGCCAGCAGTGCCGGGACTTCCATTAAAAACATTCAGTACTTC. Encoded protein: CASSAGTSIKNIQYF.

This clonotype was detected many times. V and J are TRBV20-1 and TRBJ2-7; D might be TRBD1 (5 bases). CDR1 and CDR2 from the germline V gene are DFQATT and SNEGSKA (reference sequence). The CDR3 spans 16 residues. The V end lost 6 bases, the J end lost 1 base, and 22 bases lay between the germline ends. The chain's CDR3 is CSAQSSVGASSYEQYF. CDR3 coding DNA: TGCAGTGCCCAGAGTTCGGTTGGGGCCAGTTCCTACGAGCAGTACTTC.

The table lists this clonotype with many counts. The gene calls are TRBV10-3 and TRBJ2-2, with a weak D call TRBD2 (5 bases). V was cut by 5 bases and J by 3 bases, with 13 bases left in between. CDR1 ENHRY and CDR2 SYGVKD come from the germline V gene. The CDR3 is 15 residues long. The CDR3 loop reads CAISPRGPDTGELFF. Written as DNA, the CDR3 is TGTGCCATCAGTCCTAGAGGGCCGGACACCGGGGAGCTGTTTTTT.

This clonotype was counted between two and nine times. The chain is built from TRBV18 and TRBJ2-5; 10 nucleotides align to TRBD2. V gave up 3 bases and J gave up 2 bases; unmatched junction bases: 6. Germline CDR1 and CDR2: KGHSH and LQKENI. The CDR3 spans 16 residues. CDR3 protein: CASSPIAGGGQETQYF. CDR3 in DNA: TGTGCCAGCTCACCTATAGCGGGAGGAGGGCAAGAGACCCAGTACTTC.